The clone carrying this TCR beta chain was seen more than once but under ten times. This entry is derived from a study of blood T cell repertoires in COVID-19. Study overall: Samples taken during acute and convalescent COVID-19 were collected in the United States, Italy and Spain.

CDR1 LGHDT and CDR2 YNNKEL come from the germline V gene (reference sequence). The CDR3 is made up of 16 amino acids. The germline V and J ends were trimmed by 0 bases and 2 bases, with 11 bases remaining between them. In the authors' workflow: Estimates of nucleated cell counts were drawn from the amplification of reference gene primers. The repertoire was sequenced with immunoSEQ multiplex PCR; TCRdb's copy has only in-frame clones and lacks some. The D gene and trimming were derived from the DNA, and the V and J assignments and clone size from that table. The sample consists of 200,000 to 250,000 clones, 84% of them appearing once.

The sample consisted of peripheral blood. This chain uses TRBV3-1 (or the pseudogene TRBV3-2) with TRBJ2-1; a possible D gene is TRBD2 (5 bases). This sequence originates from a woman in her 40s who had recovered from COVID-19. The CDR3 is CASSQDSPGAYNEQFF. For the CDR3, the DNA is TGTGCCAGCAGCCAAGATAGTCCCGGGGCCTACAATGAGCAGTTCTTC.